The 32 T cell receptor beta chains below come from one sample, sequenced in a study of shared clonotypes between healthy human individuals. This table comes from immunoSEQ multiplex PCR, and its TCRdb copy is limited to in-frame clones, with some not included. The data show about 1.1 million clones, around 78% seen once. The sequencing sample was made of memory CD4+ T cells from PBMCs. Noted subset: CD45RA-negative fraction. These receptor sequences come from a man younger than 35 in good health. Some clones in this sample may be carry-over from other donors' samples.

The rearrangement links TRBV27 to TRBJ2-3, with 8 bases matching TRBD2. The CDR3 has 17 amino acids. The junction had 13 bases not matched to a gene; V was cut back by 7 bases and J by 1 base. Germline CDR1 MNHEY, CDR2 SMNVEV (reference sequence). The CDR3, as DNA: TGTGCCAGCAAAGTTGCGGGGGAAGCGGGAGGCACAGATACGCAGTATTTT. It codes for CASKVAGEAGGTDTQYF.

The V and J genes are TRBV7-9 and TRBJ2-6, with D unclear. The V gene lost 5 bases and the J gene lost 0 bases, with 5 bases spanning the gap. The CDR3 runs to 14 residues. The V gene's germline CDR1 is SEHNR and CDR2 FQNEAQ (reference sequence). The CDR3 here is CASSPNSGANVLTF. In nucleotides, the CDR3 is TGTGCCAGCAGCCCAAACTCTGGGGCCAACGTCCTGACTTTC.

This chain links TRBV7-9 with TRBJ2-4, with D tentatively TRBD1 (6 bases). With 5 bases removed from V and 6 bases from J, the gap between germline ends came to 14 bases. The CDR3 runs 14 residues. CDR1 and CDR2 (germline): SEHNR, FQNEAQ (reference sequence). The CDR3 spells CASSPGQRVNIQYF. The CDR3 DNA reads TGTGCCAGCAGCCCCGGACAGAGGGTAAACATTCAGTACTTC.

Written as DNA, the CDR3 is TGTGCCAGCAGGAATCAGGGGGCGGGCGAGCAGTACTTC. Its translation is CASRNQGAGEQYF. This chain uses TRBV6-1 with TRBJ2-7; TRBD1 agrees at 8 bases. The germline V gene has CDR1 MNHNS and CDR2 SASEGT. CDR3 size: 13 residues. Trimming removed 6 bases from V and 6 bases from J; junction bases left unmatched: 7.

This clone was detected a few times. V usage is TRBV6-6 and J usage is TRBJ1-1, with unresolved D. V lost 2 bases to trimming and J lost 1 base, with 5 bases between them. The CDR3 is 13 amino acids. The germline V gene has CDR1 MNHNY and CDR2 SVGAGI (reference sequence). The CDR3 DNA is TGTGCCAGCAGTTACATCGGGAACACTGAAGCTTTCTTT. Encoded protein: CASSYIGNTEAFF.

This clone was seen a handful of times. This may be a read error: a much more frequent sequence differs by one nucleotide. Other DNA sequences in the sample encode the same CDR3. The chain couples TRBV7-3 to TRBJ2-2; D unclear. V shed 5 bases and J shed 2 bases, with 3 bases lying between them. The CDR3 covers 12 residues. Germline CDR1 and CDR2: SGHTA and FQGTGA. CDR3 sequence: CASSPNTGELFF. DNA of the CDR3: TGTGCCAGCAGCCCCAACACCGGGGAGCTGTTTTTT.

The chain employs TRBV10-3 and TRBJ2-7; maybe TRBD1 (6 bases). Deletions cut 5 bases from V and 2 bases from J, with 16 bases between. In germline, CDR1 is ENHRY, CDR2 SYGVKD. The CDR3 extends over 15 amino acids. The CDR3: CAISPLGTSTYEQYF. In nucleotides, the CDR3 is TGTGCCATCAGTCCGCTAGGGACATCCACCTACGAGCAGTACTTC.

There are many counts of this clone. This same CDR3 is encoded by further DNA sequences in the sample. The chain couples TRBV7-3 to TRBJ1-2; D remains ambiguous. V lost 5 bases, J lost 8 bases, and 12 bases lay in between. Germline V lookup: CDR1 SGHTA, CDR2 FQGTGA. The CDR3 consists of 12 residues. CDR3 in amino acids: CASSLRGYGYTF. The CDR3 DNA sequence: TGTGCCAGCAGCCTTAGAGGTTACGGCTACACCTTC.

The chain uses TRBV29-1 and TRBJ2-7, with 8 bases lining up with TRBD1. Trimming at V came to 3 bases and at J to 6 bases, leaving 7 bases not matched to a gene. Germline values: CDR1 SQVTM, CDR2 ANQGSEA. This CDR3 comprises 13 residues. The CDR3 DNA follows: TGCAGCGTTGATTCCGGACAGGGTTTCGAGCAGTACTTC. Protein product: CSVDSGQGFEQYF.

The chain is built from TRBV2 and TRBJ1-5; D perhaps matches TRBD1 (5 bases). The germline V gene encodes CDR1 SNHLY and CDR2 FYNNEI. The CDR3 covers 13 residues. V was shortened by 6 bases and J by 4 bases, with 10 bases between the two germline ends. The CDR3 DNA reads as TGTGCCAGCAGCCCAGGGATAAATCAGCCCCAGCATTTT. Residues: CASSPGINQPQHF. The variable domain in full, completed from reference TRBV2 and TRBJ1-5, reads EPEVTQTPSHQVTQMGQEVILRCVPISNHLYFYWYRQILGQKVEFLVSFYNNEISEKSEIFDDQFSVERPDGSNFTLKIRSTKLEDSAMYFCASSPGINQPQHFGDGTRLSIL.

This clone was seen many times. V is TRBV7-9 and J is TRBJ1-1; D is unresolved. Deletions cut 5 bases from V and 6 bases from J, with 25 bases between. This CDR3 has 17 residues. Germline V CDR1 and CDR2: SEHNR, FQNEAQ (reference sequence). For the CDR3, the DNA is TGTGCCAGCAGCCCTAACGCCCCCGATTCTTTCCAGCCTGAAGCTTTCTTT. It encodes CASSPNAPDSFQPEAFF.

This clone was seen just once. The V call is TRBV29-1, the J call TRBJ2-5; TRBD2 aligns across 8 bases. After removal of 6 bases from V and 5 bases from J, the junction contained 11 bases not matched to a gene. CDR3 size: 14 residues. CDR1 is SQVTM, CDR2 ANQGSEA, per germline. The CDR3 nucleotides are TGCAGCGTCGCCCGGGGGGGAGGGTTGGAGACCCAGTACTTC. It is translated as CSVARGGGLETQYF.

This clone was seen more than once but under ten times. This CDR3 is also generated by other DNA sequences in the sample. The chain employs TRBV6-5 and TRBJ2-3, with 12 bases lining up with TRBD2. The CDR3 loop spans 14 amino acids. The V gene end was trimmed by 5 bases and the J gene end by 3 bases; junction bases not matched to a gene: 0. CDR1 and CDR2 (germline): MNHEY, SVGAGI. The CDR3 bases are TGTGCCAGCAGTACTAGCGGGAGGACAGATACGCAGTATTTT. Translated: CASSTSGRTDTQYF.

In its sample, this clone was seen a few times. The same CDR3 is also encoded by other DNA sequences in this sample. The CDR3 coding sequence is TGTGCCAGCTCACCCCGGAGAGATCAAGAGACCCAGTACTTC. Translation: CASSPRRDQETQYF. The V and J genes are TRBV18 and TRBJ2-5; the D is unclear. V lost 3 bases, J lost 2 bases, and 10 bases lay in between. From germline, CDR1 is KGHSH and CDR2 LQKENI. This CDR3 is built from 14 residues.

The genes are TRBV7-6 and TRBJ2-4; 8 bases line up with TRBD1. The CDR3 is 15 amino acids. Unmatched junction bases numbered 6, after V lost 5 bases and J lost 3 bases. CDR1 SGHVS and CDR2 FNYEAQ come from the germline V gene. The CDR3 sequence is CASSPSTGDKNIQYF. As DNA, the CDR3 is TGTGCCAGCAGCCCATCGACAGGGGACAAAAACATTCAGTACTTC.

The chain couples TRBV7-3 to TRBJ2-1; 8 positions match TRBD2. V trimming: 2 bases; J trimming: 1 base; junction bases outside the gene matches: 1. The CDR3 runs to 15 residues. CDR1 is SGHTA, CDR2 FQGTGA, per germline. CDR3 amino acids: CASSLGLASYNEQFF. The DNA for the CDR3 is TGTGCCAGCAGCTTAGGACTAGCATCCTACAATGAGCAGTTCTTC.

CDR3 protein: CASSDRTDLSYEQYF. The CDR3 DNA follows: TGCGCCAGCAGCGACCGGACCGATCTCTCCTACGAGCAGTACTTC. V is TRBV5-1 and J is TRBJ2-7; no clear D. CDR1 and CDR2 (germline): SGHRS, YFSETQ. V was shortened by 4 bases and J by 0 bases, with 14 bases between the two germline ends. The CDR3 extends over 15 amino acids.

The chain couples TRBV27 to TRBJ2-1; D gene ambiguous. V was trimmed by 0 bases and J by 6 bases, leaving 18 bases between them. Germline V CDR1 and CDR2: MNHEY, SMNVEV (reference sequence). The CDR3 is made up of 17 amino acids. In nucleotides, the CDR3 is TGTGCCAGCAGTTTATCGAGCGTCACCAGAGGAGCCAATGAGCAGTTCTTC. Protein sequence: CASSLSSVTRGANEQFF.

This clone was found once. Written as DNA, the CDR3 is TGTGCCAGCTCTTCCTGGACTAGCGGGAGGTCGTTCAGCAATGAGCAGTTCTTC. It translates to CASSSWTSGRSFSNEQFF. The genes are TRBV18 and TRBJ2-1; 14 bases agree with TRBD2. Per the germline V gene, CDR1 is KGHSH and CDR2 is LQKENI. The junction had 13 bases not matched to a gene; V was cut back by 6 bases and J by 6 bases. The CDR3 sequence is 18 residues long.

The rearrangement joins TRBV5-4 to TRBJ1-2, with D perhaps TRBD1 (6 bases). Trimming pared 4 bases from V and 5 bases from J, leaving 12 bases between. The CDR3 is 13 residues long. Germline V gives CDR1 SGHNT, CDR2 YYREEE (reference sequence). The CDR3 coding sequence is TGTGCCAGCAGCCGACCCGGGACATATGGCTACACCTTC. Translated: CASSRPGTYGYTF. Combining the CDR3 with reference TRBV5-4 and TRBJ1-2 gives the whole variable domain ETGVTQSPTHLIKTRGQQVTLRCSSQSGHNTVSWYQQALGQGPQFIFQYYREEENGRGNFPPRFSGLQFPNYSSELNVNALELDDSALYLCASSRPGTYGYTFGSGTRLTVV.

Comments on this clone: The same CDR3 is also encoded by other DNA sequences in this sample. The rearrangement links TRBV5-4 to TRBJ2-7; 10 nucleotides agree with TRBD1. V shed 3 bases and J 2 bases; nucleotides not matched to a gene: 5. Germline values: CDR1 SGHNT, CDR2 YYREEE (reference sequence). The CDR3 contains 15 residues. DNA for the CDR3: TGTGCCAGCAGCTCACCGGGACAGGGGACCTACGAGCAGTACTTC. Its protein is CASSSPGQGTYEQYF.

The rearrangement joins TRBV28 to TRBJ1-5, with TRBD1 matching 8 bases. Germline loops: CDR1 MDHEN, CDR2 SYDVKM. The V gene end was trimmed by 2 bases and the J gene end by 8 bases; junction bases not matched to a gene: 5. This CDR3 region has 14 residues. The CDR3 DNA sequence: TGTGCCAGCAGTTTACGGACAGGGCGTGAGCCCCAGCATTTT. Translation gives CASSLRTGREPQHF. Based on the CDR3 plus reference TRBV28 and TRBJ1-5, the full variable domain is DVKVTQSSRYLVKRTGEKVFLECVQDMDHENMFWYRQDPGLGLRLIYFSYDVKMKEKGDIPEGYSVSREKKERFSLILESASTNQTSMYLCASSLRTGREPQHFGDGTRLSIL.

The genes are TRBV12-5 and TRBJ1-1; 9 bases fit TRBD1. This CDR3 is built from 15 residues. V lost 3 bases, J lost 2 bases, and 4 bases stayed unmatched. In germline, CDR1 is LGHNT, CDR2 FRNRAP. CDR3 nucleotide sequence: TGTGCTAGTGGTTTAGGACAGGGGCCTAACACTGAAGCTTTCTTT. This sequence encodes CASGLGQGPNTEAFF.

This clone appeared once. Additional DNA sequences in this sample encode the identical CDR3. The CDR3 DNA is TGTGCCAGCAGCTTAAAGGGTCGGGATCAGCCCCAGCATTTT. Protein product: CASSLKGRDQPQHF. This chain uses TRBV7-9 with TRBJ1-5; D uncertain. There are 14 residues in the CDR3. Trimming removed 2 bases from V and 5 bases from J, with 10 bases in between. Germline-derived CDR1 and CDR2 are SEHNR and FQNEAQ (reference sequence).

The chain has TRBV14 and TRBJ2-5, with TRBD2 as a possible D gene (6 bases). Germline CDR1 reads SGHDN; CDR2 reads FVKESK. The CDR3 contains 16 residues. The V end lost 0 bases, the J end lost 5 bases, and 16 bases lay between the germline ends. The CDR3 spells CASSQDPARGTETQYF. In DNA, the CDR3 is TGTGCCAGCAGCCAAGATCCCGCCCGCGGGACGGAGACCCAGTACTTC.

This rearrangement joins TRBV25-1 to TRBJ1-6, with 9 bases matching TRBD1. This CDR3 spans 15 amino acids. Trimming took 3 bases from V and 5 from J; bases not matched to a gene: 2. The germline V gene has CDR1 MGHDK and CDR2 SYGVNS. In nucleotides, the CDR3 is TGTGCCAGCAGTGAGGGACAGGGACATAATTCACCCCTCCACTTT. This gives the protein CASSEGQGHNSPLHF.

This sequence joins TRBV28 and TRBJ2-7, with 8 bases lining up with TRBD1. CDR1 is MDHEN and CDR2 is SYDVKM in the germline V gene. The CDR3 runs 12 residues. J gave up 3 bases and V 9 bases, and 4 bases lay outside the gene matches. CDR3 nucleotides: TGTGCCAGTCACACAGGGGGCTACGAGCAGTACTTC. This encodes CASHTGGYEQYF.

The chain joins TRBV6-5 to TRBJ2-3, with 8 bases that match TRBD2. The V and J ends lost 6 bases and 10 bases, in that order; junction bases with no gene match: 9. The CDR3 spans 13 residues. Germline V gives CDR1 MNHEY, CDR2 SVGAGI. CDR3 in amino acids: CASSSLRLAPQYF. In DNA form, the CDR3 reads TGTGCCAGCAGCTCCCTCCGACTAGCGCCGCAGTATTTT.

This chain connects TRBV7-2 to TRBJ2-2; TRBD2 agrees at 12 bases. The germline gives CDR1 SGHTA, CDR2 FQGNSA. This CDR3 region has 15 residues. V shed 5 bases and J 5 bases; nucleotides not matched to a gene: 3. Written as DNA, the CDR3 is TGTGCCAGCAGCGCGGGGACTAGCGGGACCGGGGAGCTGTTTTTT. Translation: CASSAGTSGTGELFF.

This CDR3 reads CASSQAAFSYEQYF. The CDR3 DNA reads as TGTGCCAGCAGCCAAGCAGCTTTCTCCTACGAGCAGTACTTC. The chain carries TRBV7-3 and TRBJ2-7; D call uncertain. The CDR3 totals 14 residues. Germline CDR1 and CDR2: SGHTA and FQGTGA. Between the trimmed V and J ends, which lost 5 bases and 0 bases, there was a span of 11 bases.

The rearrangement uses TRBV5-1 and TRBJ2-5; D gene ambiguous. Germline V CDR1 and CDR2: SGHRS, YFSETQ. V was trimmed by 1 base and J by 0 bases, leaving 4 bases between them. CDR3 length equals 13 residues. The CDR3 bases are TGCGCCAGCAGCTTGACTTACCAAGAGACCCAGTACTTC. Translation: CASSLTYQETQYF.

The V gene is TRBV9, the J gene TRBJ2-1; 8 bases agree with TRBD1. CDR1 is SGDLS, CDR2 YYNGEE, per germline. The CDR3 sequence is 15 residues long. After removal of 4 bases from V and 3 bases from J, the junction contained 6 bases not matched to a gene. CDR3 sequence reads: CASSISGTGYNEQFF. The CDR3 DNA is TGTGCCAGCAGCATATCCGGGACAGGCTACAATGAGCAGTTCTTC.